Following are 19 T cell receptor beta chains from one sample sequenced in a study of regulatory T cells in long-lasting Graves disease. Time point in this sample: persistent/refractory GD, antithyroid drugs over 5 years with positive TRAb. The TCR library used RNA extracted from PBMCs. In building TCR beta libraries, iRepertoire HTBI primers were used together with Arm-PCR of CDR3 regions. TCRdb ran MiXCR on the multiplex PCR reads and lists one entry per CDR3 protein. This table holds 650,000 to 700,000 distinct CDR3 sequences, about 30% found once. The sequences come from peripheral blood mononuclear cells (PBMCs), collected when the disease was refractory, from a patient treated with antithyroid drugs. Receptor source: a female donor with Graves disease.

This clonotype was found many times. The V gene is TRBV2, the J gene TRBJ1-2; D perhaps matches TRBD1 (5 bases). This CDR3 has 14 amino acids. The V gene's germline CDR1 is SNHLY and CDR2 FYNNEI. V lost 4 bases, J lost 4 bases, and 13 bases lay in between. For the CDR3, the DNA is TGTGCCAGCAGTGTGACAGAGAATAGCTATGGCTACACCTTC. It translates to CASSVTENSYGYTF.

This chain's CDR3 is CASRATDRGSERTFF. CDR3 DNA sequence: TGTGCCAGCAGGGCGACGGACAGGGGGAGTGAAAGAACTTTCTTT. The chain has TRBV25-1 and TRBJ1-1; 10 bases align to TRBD1. CDR3 length equals 15 residues. CDR1 and CDR2 (germline): MGHDK, SYGVNS. Trimming at V came to 6 bases and at J to 12 bases, leaving 16 bases not matched to a gene. Based on the CDR3 plus reference TRBV25-1 and TRBJ1-1, the full variable domain is EADIYQTPRYLVIGTGKKITLECSQTMGHDKMYWYQQDPGMELHLIHYSYGVNSTEKGDLSSESTVSRIRTEHFPLTLESARPSHTSQYLCASRATDRGSERTFFGQGTRLTVV.

This clonotype was observed a single time. V usage is TRBV2 and J usage is TRBJ2-3; D gene unclear. V lost 4 bases, J lost 0 bases, and 11 bases lay in between. Germline loops: CDR1 SNHLY, CDR2 FYNNEI. This CDR3 is 15 amino acids long. The CDR3 sequence is CASSGSGLSTDTQYF. CDR3 bases: TGTGCCAGCAGTGGGAGTGGCCTGAGCACAGATACGCAGTATTTT.

The sample holds a few counts of this clonotype. The chain is built from TRBV30 and TRBJ1-2, with 7 bases that match TRBD1. The CDR3 runs 13 residues. V lost 5 bases and J lost 3; bases outside the gene matches: 6. The germline gives CDR1 GTSNPN, CDR2 SVGIG (reference sequence). This CDR3 reads CAWAPGQYYGYTF. The CDR3 DNA follows: TGTGCCTGGGCTCCGGGACAGTACTATGGCTACACCTTC.

This clonotype turned up a few times. The CDR3 DNA is TGTGCCAGCAGCTTGCTACAGGGGACCAGTGAAGCTTTCTTT. Translating gives CASSLLQGTSEAFF. The chain carries TRBV7-2 and TRBJ1-1; TRBD1 matches at 7 bases. V shed 3 bases, J shed 7 bases, and the junction held 8 bases outside the gene matches. Germline CDR1 and CDR2: SGHTA and FQGNSA. This CDR3 comprises 14 residues.

The chain recombines TRBV18 with TRBJ2-7; D remains unclear. Germline CDR1 reads KGHSH; CDR2 reads LQKENI. Deletions cut 1 base from V and 4 bases from J, with 11 bases between. The CDR3 spans 14 residues. The CDR3 DNA reads as TGTGCCAGCTCACCACTTACAGCAGAATACGAGCAGTACTTC. It codes for CASSPLTAEYEQYF.

This chain's CDR3 is CSVRESNYGYTF. CDR3 coding DNA: TGCAGCGTCCGTGAGTCTAACTATGGCTACACCTTC. V is TRBV29-1 and J is TRBJ1-2; D gene uncertain. This CDR3 comprises 12 residues. Germline V gives CDR1 SQVTM, CDR2 ANQGSEA. The V end lost 6 bases, the J end lost 0 bases, and 8 bases lay between the germline ends.

V gene TRBV3-1 combines with J gene TRBJ2-2; possibly TRBD1 or TRBD2 for D (5 bases each). Between the trimmed V and J ends, which lost 4 bases and 2 bases, there was a span of 8 bases. Germline CDR1 reads LGHDT; CDR2 reads YNNKEL (reference sequence). This CDR3 has 14 amino acids. DNA of the CDR3: TGTGCCAGCAGCCCAGGGACCAACACCGGGGAGCTGTTTTTT. Translating gives CASSPGTNTGELFF.

The sample holds many counts of this clonotype. The chain combines TRBV6-1 with TRBJ2-2; 7 bases agree with TRBD2. Germline V gives CDR1 MNHNS, CDR2 SASEGT. CDR3 length: 15 amino acids. V shed 7 bases and J 12 bases; nucleotides not matched to a gene: 17. CDR3 amino acids: CASMKKRDISAQLFF. The DNA of the CDR3 is TGTGCCAGCATGAAAAAGCGGGATATCTCGGCGCAGCTGTTTTTT.

This clonotype turned up a few times. The chain is built from TRBV4-2 and TRBJ1-4; TRBD1 agrees at 7 bases. This CDR3 region has 16 residues. V gave up 4 bases and J gave up 2 bases; unmatched junction bases: 7. Per germline, CDR1 LGHNA and CDR2 YNFKEQ. CDR3 sequence reads: CASSLWTGGTNEKLFF. CDR3 bases: TGTGCCAGCAGCCTGTGGACAGGAGGGACTAATGAAAAACTGTTTTTT.

The chain couples TRBV5-1 to TRBJ1-2; possible D gene TRBD1, 6 bases. The germline V gene encodes CDR1 SGHRS and CDR2 YFSETQ. V lost 5 bases, J lost 3 bases, and 17 bases lay in between. The CDR3 runs 15 residues. CDR3 bases: TGCGCCAGCAGGGCGGGACACCAGCAGGACTATGGCTACACCTTC. It is translated as CASRAGHQQDYGYTF.

This clonotype was counted a few times. This sequence joins TRBV3-1 and TRBJ2-7; 7 positions match TRBD2. This CDR3 region has 15 residues. The trim removed 3 bases at V and 3 bases at J, leaving 8 bases unmatched. Germline values: CDR1 LGHDT, CDR2 YNNKEL (reference sequence). The CDR3 sequence: CASSQGPSGVYEQYF. The CDR3 nucleotides are TGTGCCAGCAGCCAGGGTCCTAGCGGTGTCTACGAGCAGTACTTC.

This clonotype was picked up a small number of times. The V gene is TRBV27, the J gene TRBJ2-7; no definite D call. The V gene's germline CDR1 is MNHEY and CDR2 SMNVEV (reference sequence). V lost 4 bases and J lost 4, with 14 bases in between. CDR3 length: 14 amino acids. The CDR3 DNA reads as TGTGCCAGCAGTTCGACCGCACGAAAGTACGAGCAGTACTTC. Residues: CASSSTARKYEQYF.

This clonotype was seen a handful of times. The gene calls are TRBV7-3 and TRBJ1-2; 11 bases line up with TRBD1. The length of the CDR3 is 17 residues. The junction had 11 bases not matched to a gene; V was cut back by 1 base and J by 7 bases. Germline CDR1 SGHTA, CDR2 FQGTGA. In DNA, the CDR3 is TGTGCCAGCAGCTTAAACCCTCCGGGACAGGGGGACCGTGGCTACACCTTC. Translating it yields CASSLNPPGQGDRGYTF.

This clonotype has more than one count but fewer than ten. J is TRBJ2-1 and V is TRBV11-2; 8 nucleotides line up with TRBD2. Germline assignment: CDR1 SGHAT and CDR2 FQNNGV. The CDR3 is made up of 15 amino acids. V was pared by 6 bases and J by 9 bases, with 13 bases of the junction left unmatched. CDR3 sequence: CASSEHLGLAVEQFF. The CDR3 bases are TGTGCCAGCAGTGAACACCTTGGACTAGCCGTTGAGCAGTTCTTC.

V is TRBV6-1 and J is TRBJ1-1; possible D gene TRBD1, 5 bases. V lost 6 bases, J lost 4 bases, and 15 bases lay in between. Looked up from germline, CDR1 is MNHNS and CDR2 is SASEGT. The CDR3 is 14 amino acids. CDR3 sequence reads: CASSRDNQGTEAFF. The CDR3, as DNA: TGTGCCAGCAGCAGAGACAACCAGGGCACTGAAGCTTTCTTT.

This clonotype was detected ten times or more. The V and J genes are TRBV11-2 and TRBJ2-5; D may match TRBD1 or TRBD2 (5 bases each). Trimming stripped 9 bases from V and 1 base from J, with 15 bases between. This CDR3 is built from 14 residues. CDR1 is SGHAT, CDR2 FQNNGV, per germline. The CDR3 DNA reads as TGTGCCAGTGGGGGACGGAACTTCCAAGAGACCCAGTACTTC. As protein: CASGGRNFQETQYF.

This clonotype was seen more than once but under ten times. The junction departs from the called germline gene at one end, perhaps through a read error. V gene TRBV2 combines with J gene TRBJ2-7, with a weak D call TRBD1 (6 bases). The CDR3 loop spans 14 amino acids. Germline lookup yields CDR1 SNHLY and CDR2 FYNNEI. This CDR3 reads CASRTGTLSYERYF. In DNA form, the CDR3 reads TGTGCCAGCAGGACCGGGACACTCTCCTACGAGCGGTACTTC.

This rearrangement joins TRBV5-6 to TRBJ1-5, with TRBD1 matching 11 bases. The V segment lost 4 bases and the J segment 4 bases; nucleotides outside the gene matches: 4. Germline CDR1 reads SGHDT; CDR2 reads YYEEEE. The CDR3 spans 15 residues. Here the CDR3 reads CASSADRGRNQPQHF. CDR3 coding DNA: TGTGCCAGCAGCGCGGACAGGGGGCGAAATCAGCCCCAGCATTTT.